Shown below are 10 T cell receptor beta chains from a single sample sequenced in a study of blood T cell repertoires in COVID-19. Using immunoSEQ multiplex PCR, the repertoire was profiled, and TCRdb retains in-frame clones only, with some absent. The sample holds roughly 40,000 clones, 75% to 80% seen once. Sequencing was performed on peripheral blood. Receptors were obtained from a man between 65 and 80 years old with active or convalescent COVID-19.

V gene TRBV6-2 or TRBV6-3 combines with J gene TRBJ2-7; D possibly corresponds to TRBD1 (6 bases). V was cut by 6 bases and J by 1 base, with 16 bases left in between. The length of the CDR3 is 15 residues. The germline gives CDR1 MNHEY, CDR2 SVGEGT. The CDR3 spells CASSLSRDTSYEQYF. The CDR3 nucleotides read TGTGCCAGCAGCCTAAGCCGGGACACTTCCTACGAGCAGTACTTC.

V gene TRBV13 combines with J gene TRBJ2-1, with D tentatively TRBD2 (6 bases). Trimming left V 5 bases short and J 0 bases short, with 11 bases between. CDR1 PRHDT and CDR2 FYEKMQ come from the germline V gene (reference sequence). This CDR3 region has 15 residues. For the CDR3, the DNA is TGTGCCAGCAGCCTTACTAGCAGCTCCTACAATGAGCAGTTCTTC. Residues: CASSLTSSSYNEQFF.

This rearrangement joins TRBV19 to TRBJ2-4; D perhaps matches TRBD1 (6 bases). This CDR3 has 15 residues. The V gene lost 6 bases and the J gene lost 0 bases, with 12 bases spanning the gap. Germline assignment: CDR1 LNHDA and CDR2 SQIVND (reference sequence). CDR3 sequence (DNA): TGTGCCAGTAGATGGACAGCTCTAGCCAAAAACATTCAGTACTTC. Translated, it gives CASRWTALAKNIQYF.

The DNA of the CDR3 is TGTGCCAGCAGCTTGGCCGGAGGGGCGTCCTACGAGCAGTACTTC. Protein sequence: CASSLAGGASYEQYF. The J gene is TRBJ2-7, the V gene TRBV5-5; a possible D gene is TRBD2 (6 bases). Trimming removed 0 bases from V and 1 base from J, with 11 bases in between. Germline V gene data show CDR1 as SGHKS and CDR2 as YYEKEE (reference sequence). There are 15 residues in the CDR3.

The V gene is TRBV5-4, the J gene TRBJ2-2; 10 bases map to TRBD2. Trimming at V came to 2 bases and at J to 6 bases, leaving 1 base not matched to a gene. Germline V gene lookup returns CDR1 SGHNT and CDR2 YYREEE (reference sequence). The CDR3 has 14 residues. The CDR3 DNA reads as TGTGCCAGCAGCTTAGCGGGGGGGCCCGGGGAGCTGTTTTTT. This translates into CASSLAGGPGELFF.

The chain is built from TRBV6-5 and TRBJ1-3; D ambiguous. The germline V and J ends were trimmed by 8 bases and 0 bases, with 11 bases remaining between them. Germline V gene lookup returns CDR1 MNHEY and CDR2 SVGAGI. This CDR3 spans 14 amino acids. The DNA of the CDR3 is TGTGCCAGCTTGGGCAGAAACTCTGGAAACACCATATATTTT. This sequence encodes CASLGRNSGNTIYF.

The J gene is TRBJ2-3, the V gene TRBV30, with TRBD2 matching 14 bases. CDR1 is GTSNPN and CDR2 is SVGIG in the germline V gene (reference sequence). This CDR3 is built from 13 residues. V lost 4 bases to trimming and J lost 11 bases; unmatched junction nucleotides: 5. CDR3 sequence: CAWKTSGGGRQYF. CDR3 DNA sequence: TGTGCCTGGAAGACTAGCGGGGGGGGTAGGCAGTATTTT.

A single count supports this clone. The chain recombines TRBV14 with TRBJ1-3; no reliable D call. The CDR3 consists of 15 residues. V lost 0 bases and J 0 bases, leaving 6 bases between the germline ends. Germline V lookup: CDR1 SGHDN, CDR2 FVKESK. The CDR3 DNA sequence: TGTGCCAGCAGCCAAGATCCCCGCTCTGGAAACACCATATATTTT. Amino acids: CASSQDPRSGNTIYF.

The J gene is TRBJ1-6, the V gene TRBV6-1; D uncertain. The CDR3 length is 16 residues. V shed 1 base and J shed 10 bases, with 17 bases lying between them. CDR1 MNHNS and CDR2 SASEGT come from the germline V gene. The CDR3 region has the DNA TGTGCCAGCAGTGAAGTAGACCCGCGCCCGGAGTCACCCCTCCACTTT. The encoded protein is CASSEVDPRPESPLHF.

The rearrangement links TRBV18 to TRBJ1-5; D ambiguous. Germline V gene lookup returns CDR1 KGHSH and CDR2 LQKENI. The CDR3 totals 14 residues. The V end was cut by 6 bases, the J end by 3 bases, with 12 bases between. CDR3 nucleotide sequence: TGTGCCAGCTCTCAAACAGAGAACAATCAGCCCCAGCATTTT. It encodes CASSQTENNQPQHF.